The present T cell receptor beta chain was sequenced within a study of blood T cell repertoires in COVID-19. Study overall: Samples representing acute and convalescent COVID-19 were sourced from the United States, Italy and Spain.

As processed by the authors: Reference gene primer amplification in the assay estimated nucleated cell counts. The protocol was immunoSEQ multiplex PCR, while the TCRdb copy is restricted to in-frame clones and leaves out a portion. D and trimming come from the DNA, and the V and J calls and clone size come from that table. The data show 90,000 or so clones, with under 90% seen just once and under 3.5% held by the top ten. This clonotype was obtained from a woman in her 70s with acute or convalescent COVID-19. The sample taken for sequencing was peripheral blood.

The CDR3: CASSETRTGPADTQYF. The CDR3 nucleotides are TGTGCCAGCAGTGAAACTCGGACAGGGCCTGCAGATACGCAGTATTTT. The V call is TRBV28, the J call TRBJ2-3, with 8 bases matching TRBD1. V shed 5 bases and J 4 bases; nucleotides not matched to a gene: 11. This CDR3 region has 16 residues. CDR1 is MDHEN, CDR2 SYDVKM, per germline.